The 16 T cell receptor beta chains given below trace back to one sample, sequenced in a study of T-cell reconstitution after alpha-beta-depleted transplantation in children. TCRbeta library preparation incorporated unique molecular identifiers. TCRdb passed the PCR reads through MiXCR, listing each CDR3 protein once. The sample carries around 380,000 distinct CDR3 sequences, roughly a tenth recorded once. Material: PBMCs from the stem cell graft donor, obtained from the stem cell graft. The receptor source for this set is a human donor who donated a stem cell graft to a child with acute myeloid leukemia.

This clonotype was counted many times. The chain couples TRBV18 to TRBJ2-3, with D uncertain. Trimming pared 8 bases from V and 2 bases from J, leaving 8 bases between. The CDR3 is 12 amino acids. Germline CDR1 KGHSH, CDR2 LQKENI. DNA of the CDR3: TGTGCCAGCAGCCCAGCCACAGATACGCAGTATTTT. It encodes CASSPATDTQYF.

This clonotype was picked up many times. This chain uses TRBV24-1 with TRBJ2-3, with D perhaps matching TRBD1 (6 bases). The V end lost 4 bases, the J end lost 5 bases, and 12 bases lay between the germline ends. The CDR3 is 14 amino acids. CDR1 is KGHDR and CDR2 is SFDVKD in the germline V gene. The CDR3 DNA sequence: TGTGCCACCAGTGAGCCAGGGGTGGGAGATACGCAGTATTTT. Protein sequence: CATSEPGVGDTQYF.

This chain connects TRBV10-3 to TRBJ1-5; D perhaps matches TRBD1 (6 bases). CDR1 and CDR2 from the germline V gene are ENHRY and SYGVKD. With 4 bases removed from V and 7 bases from J, the gap between germline ends came to 11 bases. The CDR3 has 13 amino acids. The CDR3 coding sequence is TGTGCCATCAGTGTGGGGGGGCTCCAGCCCCAGCATTTT. It yields the protein CAISVGGLQPQHF.

This clonotype was seen a few times. The V call is TRBV11-2, the J call TRBJ1-1; tentative D call: TRBD1 (5 bases). V lost 5 bases and J lost 0, with 16 bases in between. The CDR3 totals 16 residues. Germline CDR1 SGHAT, CDR2 FQNNGV. DNA for the CDR3: TGTGCCAGCAGCGCGGGGACGGAAAGAATGAACACTGAAGCTTTCTTT. It codes for CASSAGTERMNTEAFF.

This clonotype was seen only a few times. The chain links TRBV5-6 to TRBJ2-7; TRBD2 is a possible D gene (7 bases). This CDR3 is 14 amino acids long. V was shortened by 5 bases and J by 5 bases, with 17 bases between the two germline ends. The germline gives CDR1 SGHDT, CDR2 YYEEEE. DNA of the CDR3: TGTGCCAGCAGGACGGCAACGGGGGGCCACGAGCAGTACGTC. This codes for CASRTATGGHEQYV.

This clonotype appeared a few times. The rearrangement links TRBV6-1 to TRBJ1-1; D uncertain. The CDR3 covers 14 residues. Germline V CDR1 and CDR2: MNHNS, SASEGT. V lost 1 base to trimming and J lost 7 bases, with 13 bases between them. The CDR3: CASSEVGRFYEAFF. The CDR3 DNA sequence: TGTGCCAGCAGTGAAGTCGGGAGGTTCTATGAAGCTTTCTTT.

In its sample, this clonotype was seen a few times. The V gene is TRBV24-1, the J gene TRBJ1-1; D is unresolved. V was shortened by 8 bases and J by 0 bases, with 9 bases between the two germline ends. Germline CDR1 KGHDR, CDR2 SFDVKD. There are 13 residues in the CDR3. The CDR3 sequence is CATTRLMNTEAFF. The CDR3 DNA is TGTGCCACCACTCGTCTAATGAACACTGAAGCTTTCTTT.

This rearrangement joins TRBV24-1 to TRBJ2-1; 12 positions match TRBD2. Per germline, CDR1 KGHDR and CDR2 SFDVKD. V shed 4 bases and J 6 bases; nucleotides not matched to a gene: 9. CDR3 size: 17 residues. This CDR3 reads CATSEASGGGFLNEQFF. The CDR3, as DNA: TGTGCCACCAGTGAGGCTAGCGGGGGGGGGTTTCTCAATGAGCAGTTCTTC.

This sequence joins TRBV11-2 and TRBJ2-7, with D perhaps matching TRBD1 (5 bases). Trimming took 6 bases from V and 3 from J, leaving 21 bases between them. Germline values: CDR1 SGHAT, CDR2 FQNNGV. There are 16 residues in the CDR3. In DNA form, the CDR3 reads TGTGCCAGCAGGGGTGTTCAGGGATCCCTCATCTACGAGCAGTACTTC. Protein sequence: CASRGVQGSLIYEQYF.

This clonotype was seen many times. The chain uses TRBV13 and TRBJ2-7; D is undetermined. This CDR3 is 14 amino acids long. Germline loops: CDR1 PRHDT, CDR2 FYEKMQ (reference sequence). V lost 5 bases to trimming and J lost 6 bases, with 17 bases between them. CDR3 amino acids: CASSARTGPSEQYV. As DNA, the CDR3 is TGTGCCAGCAGCGCCCGGACGGGTCCCTCCGAGCAGTACGTC.

The chain is built from TRBV20-1 and TRBJ2-1; 12 positions match TRBD2. There are 17 residues in the CDR3. Trimming took 4 bases from V and 8 from J; bases not matched to a gene: 15. CDR1 and CDR2 (germline): DFQATT, SNEGSKA (reference sequence). CDR3: CSANNPRLAGVLYEQFF. For the CDR3, the DNA is TGCAGTGCTAACAACCCGAGACTAGCGGGAGTGTTATATGAGCAGTTCTTC.

This clonotype was observed once. The junction does not match germline at one end; this may be a read error. V and J are TRBV11-2 and TRBJ1-1; maybe TRBD1 (6 bases). The germline gives CDR1 SGHAT, CDR2 FQNNGV. The CDR3 consists of 18 residues. The chain's CDR3 is CASSLGNWAGEPNTESFF. CDR3 in DNA: TGTGCCAGCAGCTTAGGCAACTGGGCAGGGGAACCGAACACTGAATCTTTCTTT. Based on the CDR3 plus reference TRBV11-2 and TRBJ1-1, the full variable domain is EAGVAQSPRYKIIEKRQSVAFWCNPISGHATLYWYQQILGQGPKLLIQFQNNGVVDDSQLPKDRFSAERLKGVDSTLKIQPAKLEDSAVYLCASSLGNWAGEPNTESFFGQGTRLTVV.

The chain links TRBV12-3 or TRBV12-4 to TRBJ2-2; D remains ambiguous. The CDR3 is 14 residues long. The V end was cut by 7 bases, the J end by 6 bases, with 15 bases between. This chain's CDR3 is CASNLGVFAGELFF. The CDR3 DNA sequence: TGTGCCAGCAACCTTGGGGTTTTCGCCGGGGAGCTGTTTTTT.

The V call is TRBV25-1, the J call TRBJ1-6; possibly TRBD1 for D (5 bases). The CDR3 is made up of 15 amino acids. Trimming pared 4 bases from V and 10 bases from J, leaving 17 bases between. In germline, CDR1 is MGHDK, CDR2 SYGVNS. The DNA for the CDR3 is TGTGCCAGCAGTGCCCCCCGGGGGAGTAACTCACCCCTCCACTTT. Its translation: CASSAPRGSNSPLHF.

V usage is TRBV21-1 and J usage is TRBJ1-3. TRBV21-1 is marked as a pseudogene. The CDR3 totals 15 residues. In DNA, the CDR3 is TGTGCCAGCAGCAAAGTGAGGACTGCGGGGAACACCATATATTTT. Translated: CASSKVRTAGNTIYF.

This clonotype was recorded a few times. The chain uses TRBV10-2 and TRBJ1-1; unclear D gene. In germline, CDR1 is WSHSY, CDR2 SAAADI. The germline V and J ends were trimmed by 3 bases and 4 bases, with 9 bases remaining between them. This CDR3 region has 13 residues. The CDR3 region has the DNA TGCGCCAGCAGTGAATTGTCGGGCACTGAAGCTTTCTTT. Protein sequence: CASSELSGTEAFF.